Listed here are 28 T cell receptor beta chains from one sample, sequenced in a study of blood T cell repertoires in COVID-19. Using immunoSEQ multiplex PCR, the repertoire was profiled, and TCRdb retains in-frame clones only, with some absent. The sample yields about 44,000 clones, about nine tenths seen once. Sequencing input: peripheral blood. The origin of the receptors is a woman aged 80 or over in a cohort sampled during active or convalescent COVID-19.

This clone was found once. The rearrangement links TRBV10-3 to TRBJ2-7; TRBD2 agrees at 7 bases. After removal of 8 bases from V and 7 bases from J, the junction contained 5 bases not matched to a gene. CDR1 ENHRY and CDR2 SYGVKD come from the germline V gene. This CDR3 is built from 11 residues. In DNA, the CDR3 is TGTGCCATCGGACGGGAGGAGGAGCAGTACTTC. As protein: CAIGREEEQYF.

J is TRBJ2-3 and V is TRBV4-1; 13 bases align to TRBD2. The CDR3 covers 21 residues. Germline V gene data show CDR1 as MGHRA and CDR2 as YSYEKL. The V gene end was trimmed by 0 bases and the J gene end by 2 bases; junction bases not matched to a gene: 14. CDR3 sequence: CASSQDQALTSGGAATDTQYF. In DNA form, the CDR3 reads TGCGCCAGCAGCCAAGATCAGGCCCTCACTAGCGGGGGGGCCGCCACAGATACGCAGTATTTT.

The rearrangement links TRBV7-8 to TRBJ2-5; the D is unclear. Germline V gives CDR1 SGHVS, CDR2 FQNEAQ. This CDR3 has 14 amino acids. The V and J ends lost 0 bases and 1 base respectively, with 6 bases between them. CDR3 sequence (DNA): TGTGCCAGCAGCTTAGCACAGATCCAAGAGACCCAGTACTTC. Protein product: CASSLAQIQETQYF.

This clone was recorded only once. The V call is TRBV18, the J call TRBJ2-5, with 9 bases fitting TRBD2. J was trimmed by 5 bases and V by 3 bases; bases with no gene match: 7. In germline, CDR1 is KGHSH, CDR2 LQKENI. CDR3 length: 15 amino acids. CDR3 protein: CASSPGGGAWETQYF. The CDR3 DNA is TGTGCCAGCTCACCCGGCGGGGGGGCTTGGGAGACCCAGTACTTC.

The chain combines TRBV24-1 with TRBJ1-5; tentative D call: TRBD1 (5 bases). Per the germline V gene, CDR1 is KGHDR and CDR2 is SFDVKD. The CDR3 has 16 residues. V was trimmed by 4 bases and J by 0 bases, leaving 12 bases between them. The CDR3, as DNA: TGTGCCACCAGTGACCCGGGGGGGGGTAGCAATCAGCCCCAGCATTTT. Translated: CATSDPGGGSNQPQHF.

This clone turned up a few times. The gene calls are TRBV28 and TRBJ2-1; 11 bases agree with TRBD2. Germline trimming cut 5 bases from V and 8 bases from J; bases unmatched to any gene: 8. CDR3 size: 15 residues. CDR1 MDHEN and CDR2 SYDVKM come from the germline V gene. The CDR3 nucleotides read TGTGCCAGCAGTATCAAACTAGCGGGAGAGCATGAGCAGTTCTTC. It specifies CASSIKLAGEHEQFF. The variable domain in full, with the rest retrieved from reference TRBV28 and TRBJ2-1, is DVKVTQSSRYLVKRTGEKVFLECVQDMDHENMFWYRQDPGLGLRLIYFSYDVKMKEKGDIPEGYSVSREKKERFSLILESASTNQTSMYLCASSIKLAGEHEQFFGPGTRLTVL.

This chain links TRBV5-1 with TRBJ1-6, with 7 bases lining up with TRBD1. Trimming took 4 bases from V and 0 from J; bases not matched to a gene: 13. Germline loops: CDR1 SGHRS, CDR2 YFSETQ. The CDR3 consists of 19 residues. For the CDR3, the DNA is TGCGCCAGCAGCACCGGGACAGCCGGCCTACCCTCCTATAATTCACCCCTCCACTTT. Encoded protein: CASSTGTAGLPSYNSPLHF.

This clone was counted a single time. The chain is built from TRBV6-6 and TRBJ1-1; 9 nucleotides match TRBD1. Unmatched junction bases numbered 9, after V lost 4 bases and J lost 3 bases. Germline V gives CDR1 MNHNY, CDR2 SVGAGI (reference sequence). The CDR3 spans 16 residues. The CDR3 DNA reads as TGTGCCAGCAGTTTCCCGGGACAGGGATTGGACACTGAAGCTTTCTTT. Translating it yields CASSFPGQGLDTEAFF.

The DNA of the CDR3 is TGTGCCAGCAGGGGACAGGGGGCATTCTATGGCTACACCTTC. It encodes CASRGQGAFYGYTF. The V and J genes are TRBV27 and TRBJ1-2, with 12 nucleotides matching TRBD1. The CDR3 covers 14 residues. Germline loops: CDR1 MNHEY, CDR2 SMNVEV (reference sequence). V dropped 6 bases and J dropped 4; count of bases not matched to a gene: 3.

This clone was counted once. V usage is TRBV28 and J usage is TRBJ2-3; 12 nucleotides agree with TRBD2. This CDR3 has 15 residues. The J segment lost 4 bases and the V segment lost 5 bases, leaving 4 bases of the junction unmatched. Germline CDR1 reads MDHEN; CDR2 reads SYDVKM. CDR3 residues: CASSTTSGSPDTQYF. The CDR3 nucleotides read TGTGCCAGCAGTACGACTAGCGGGAGTCCAGATACGCAGTATTTT.

Regarding this clone: One base away lies a much larger clone, so this may be a sequencing read error. Other DNA sequences in this sample translate to the same CDR3. The chain links TRBV7-9 to TRBJ1-4; the match to TRBD1 covers 9 bases. This CDR3 is 15 amino acids long. Germline V CDR1 and CDR2: SEHNR, FQNEAQ (reference sequence). With V trimmed by 5 bases and J by 8 bases, 9 bases remained unmatched. CDR3 region: CASSPEQGAGEKLFF. CDR3 DNA: TGTGCCAGCAGCCCTGAACAGGGGGCAGGGGAAAAACTGTTTTTT. Using reference TRBV7-9 and TRBJ1-4 for the parts outside the CDR3, the full variable domain is DTGVSQNPRHKITKRGQNVTFRCDPISEHNRLYWYRQTLGQGPEFLTYFQNEAQLEKSRLLSDRFSAERPKGSFSTLEIQRTEQGDSAMYLCASSPEQGAGEKLFFGSGTQLSVL.

The CDR3 reads CASSPPSGGELFF. The DNA for the CDR3 is TGTGCCAGCAGTCCCCCCTCGGGCGGGGAGCTGTTTTTT. The rearrangement joins TRBV12-3 or TRBV12-4 to TRBJ2-2; D ambiguous. The CDR3 consists of 13 residues. V was trimmed by 5 bases and J by 7 bases, leaving 11 bases between them.

The chain recombines TRBV7-9 with TRBJ1-1, with D maybe TRBD1 (5 bases). This CDR3 comprises 13 residues. Germline CDR1 is SEHNR and CDR2 is FQNEAQ (reference sequence). V was shortened by 8 bases and J by 3 bases, with 13 bases between the two germline ends. In DNA, the CDR3 is TGTGCCAGCCACTCCCAGGGCGACACTGAAGCTTTCTTT. Its protein is CASHSQGDTEAFF.

The chain combines TRBV5-1 with TRBJ1-1; 10 nucleotides agree with TRBD1. J was trimmed by 0 bases and V by 4 bases; bases with no gene match: 6. The germline gives CDR1 SGHRS, CDR2 YFSETQ. The CDR3 runs to 16 residues. The DNA for the CDR3 is TGCGCCAGCAGCCCCGACAGGGGGCTAATGAACACTGAAGCTTTCTTT. Translated: CASSPDRGLMNTEAFF.

V gene TRBV29-1 combines with J gene TRBJ2-5, with a tentative D call TRBD1 (6 bases). V was trimmed by 4 bases and J by 5 bases, leaving 11 bases between them. The germline gives CDR1 SQVTM, CDR2 ANQGSEA. This CDR3 is 12 amino acids long. CDR3 sequence (DNA): TGCAGCGTTGTATCAGGGGCCGAGACCCAGTACTTC. Its translation is CSVVSGAETQYF.

V gene TRBV19 combines with J gene TRBJ1-4; D ambiguous. Germline CDR1 LNHDA, CDR2 SQIVND (reference sequence). CDR3 length: 15 amino acids. The ends were cut back, 7 bases at V and 6 bases at J, with 18 bases in the middle. As DNA, the CDR3 is TGTGCCAGTATCCAGAGAGGATCCCCCCATGAAAAACTGTTTTTT. Translating it yields CASIQRGSPHEKLFF.

The gene calls are TRBV11-3 and TRBJ2-2; maybe TRBD1 (8 bases). CDR1 SGHNT and CDR2 YENEEA come from the germline V gene. This CDR3 region has 15 residues. Trimming removed 5 bases from V and 6 bases from J, with 16 bases in between. The CDR3 nucleotides read TGTGCCAGCAGCACAGGGGGAGGGGTCGCCGGGGAGCTGTTTTTT. Its translation: CASSTGGGVAGELFF.

V usage is TRBV2 and J usage is TRBJ2-3, with 12 bases lining up with TRBD1. Germline CDR1 is SNHLY and CDR2 is FYNNEI. J lost 4 bases, V lost 6 bases, and 20 bases had no gene match. This CDR3 comprises 20 residues. CDR3 sequence reads: CASSVGTGGQAGAQPDTQYF. CDR3 coding DNA: TGTGCCAGCAGCGTGGGGACAGGGGGCCAAGCGGGAGCCCAGCCAGATACGCAGTATTTT.

The J gene is TRBJ2-5, the V gene TRBV7-9; D is possibly TRBD1 (6 bases). CDR3 length: 14 residues. V was pared by 7 bases and J by 1 base, with 13 bases between. Germline loops: CDR1 SEHNR, CDR2 FQNEAQ (reference sequence). CDR3 DNA: TGTGCCAGCACCATGACAGGCTTCCAAGAGACCCAGTACTTC. It encodes CASTMTGFQETQYF.

The chain uses TRBV7-2 and TRBJ2-7; TRBD1 agrees at 11 bases. CDR1 is SGHTA and CDR2 is FQGNSA in the germline V gene. This CDR3 contains 15 residues. Trimming removed 4 bases from V and 3 bases from J; junction bases left unmatched: 5. CDR3 in amino acids: CASSSPDRGLYEQYF. In nucleotides, the CDR3 is TGTGCCAGCAGCTCACCGGACAGGGGGCTCTACGAGCAGTACTTC.

This rearrangement joins TRBV18 to TRBJ1-6; unclear D gene. This CDR3 comprises 13 residues. V was shortened by 3 bases and J by 10 bases, with 10 bases between the two germline ends. Germline CDR1 and CDR2: KGHSH and LQKENI. CDR3 region: CASSPGEGSPLHF. CDR3 bases: TGTGCCAGCTCACCTGGGGAGGGATCACCCCTCCACTTT. The full variable domain, with the rest looked up from reference TRBV18 and TRBJ1-6, is NAGVMQNPRHLVRRRGQEARLRCSPMKGHSHVYWYRQLPEEGLKFMVYLQKENIIDESGMPKERFSAEFPKEGPSILRIQQVVRGDSAAYFCASSPGEGSPLHFGNGTRLTVT.

The chain employs TRBV6-5 and TRBJ2-1; D gene unclear. The CDR3 totals 13 residues. The germline gives CDR1 MNHEY, CDR2 SVGAGI. The germline V and J ends were trimmed by 6 bases and 0 bases, with 6 bases remaining between them. This CDR3 reads CASRRDSYNEQFF. The DNA for the CDR3 is TGTGCCAGCAGAAGAGACTCCTACAATGAGCAGTTCTTC.

The rearrangement links TRBV4-1 to TRBJ2-3, with a tentative D call TRBD1 (6 bases). The CDR3 consists of 14 residues. Germline CDR1 MGHRA, CDR2 YSYEKL. V shed 3 bases and J shed 6 bases, with 13 bases lying between them. The CDR3 protein is CASSHDLTGDTQYF. The CDR3, as DNA: TGCGCCAGCAGCCACGATCTGACAGGCGATACGCAGTATTTT.

The gene calls are TRBV20-1 and TRBJ2-5; 7 bases fit TRBD1. This CDR3 is 11 amino acids long. J lost 7 bases, V lost 1 base, and 0 bases had no gene match. Looked up from germline, CDR1 is DFQATT and CDR2 is SNEGSKA (reference sequence). The CDR3 region has the DNA TGCAGTGCTAGAGGGACAGGGACCCAGTACTTC. Its translation is CSARGTGTQYF.

V gene TRBV3-1 (or the pseudogene TRBV3-2) combines with J gene TRBJ2-5; 7 bases map to TRBD1. The germline gives CDR1 LGHDT, CDR2 YNNKEL (reference sequence). This CDR3 contains 17 residues. After removal of 0 bases from V and 1 base from J, the junction contained 8 bases not matched to a gene. The CDR3 reads CASSQDLGQYFQETQYF. DNA for the CDR3: TGTGCCAGCAGCCAAGATCTGGGACAGTATTTCCAAGAGACCCAGTACTTC.

The CDR3 here is CASSHPSGRARPELETQYF. Here the CDR3 DNA reads TGTGCCAGCAGCCACCCTAGCGGGAGGGCTCGTCCGGAATTAGAGACCCAGTACTTC. The V gene is TRBV6-2 or TRBV6-3, the J gene TRBJ2-5, with 12 bases matching TRBD2. This CDR3 has 19 residues. Germline V gene lookup returns CDR1 MNHEY and CDR2 SVGEGT. Losses at the gene ends were 6 bases for V and 4 bases for J; bases not matched to a gene: 18.

V gene TRBV11-2 combines with J gene TRBJ1-1, with 8 bases lining up with TRBD1. The ends lost 3 bases at V and 4 bases at J; junction bases unmatched: 7. This CDR3 is 15 amino acids long. Per germline, CDR1 SGHAT and CDR2 FQNNGV. The CDR3 loop reads CASSLEGQGSTEAFF. The DNA of the CDR3 is TGTGCCAGCAGCTTGGAAGGACAGGGATCCACTGAAGCTTTCTTT.

CDR3 residues: CASSQEPSGRTDTQYF. CDR3 nucleotides: TGCGCCAGCAGCCAAGAGCCTAGCGGGCGCACAGATACGCAGTATTTT. The chain couples TRBV4-1 to TRBJ2-3; 8 nucleotides line up with TRBD2. The trim removed 0 bases at V and 1 base at J, leaving 3 bases unmatched. Germline values: CDR1 MGHRA, CDR2 YSYEKL. This CDR3 region has 16 residues.